This T cell receptor beta chain was sequenced for a study of T cells in Graves' hyperthyroidism and ophthalmopathy. This CDR3 spans 12 amino acids. Trimming removed 5 bases at V and 8 bases at J, with 12 bases between. Per germline, CDR1 SGHAT and CDR2 FQNNGV. It was considered stable Graves' hyperthyroidism when ophthalmopathy did not progress within 18 months. PBMCs were obtained from under 13 ml fresh peripheral blood. From RNA transcripts, TCR beta CDR3 regions were amplified. The TCR CDR3 was amplified in a first-round RT-PCR using the HTBI primer set. From the multiplex PCR reads, TCRdb called clonotypes with MiXCR, one entry per CDR3 protein. The sample carries about 560,000 distinct CDR3 sequences, approximately 15% recorded once.

Input material: blood. The chain uses TRBV11-2 and TRBJ1-1, with TRBD1 as a possible D gene (5 bases). The clonotype originates from a woman aged 30 to 39 with Graves' hyperthyroidism. CDR3 loop: CASSGPGKEAFF. The DNA of the CDR3 is TGTGCCAGCAGCGGACCAGGGAAGGAAGCTTTCTTT.